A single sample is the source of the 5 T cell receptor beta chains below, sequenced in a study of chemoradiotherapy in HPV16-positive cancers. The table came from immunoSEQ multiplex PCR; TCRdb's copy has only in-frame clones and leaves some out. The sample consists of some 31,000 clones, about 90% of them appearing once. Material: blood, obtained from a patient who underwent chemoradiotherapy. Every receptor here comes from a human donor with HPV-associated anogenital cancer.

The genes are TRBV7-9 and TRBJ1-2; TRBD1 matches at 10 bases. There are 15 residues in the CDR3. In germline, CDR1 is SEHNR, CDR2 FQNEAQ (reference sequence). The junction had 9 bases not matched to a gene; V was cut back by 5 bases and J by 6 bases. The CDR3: CASSRQGAGVNGYTF. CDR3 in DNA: TGTGCCAGCAGCCGACAGGGGGCTGGGGTGAATGGCTACACCTTC.

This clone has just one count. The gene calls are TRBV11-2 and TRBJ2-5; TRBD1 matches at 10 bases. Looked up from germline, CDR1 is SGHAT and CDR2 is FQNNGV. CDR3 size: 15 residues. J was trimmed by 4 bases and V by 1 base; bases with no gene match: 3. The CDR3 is CASSLGDRGRETQYF. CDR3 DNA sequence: TGTGCCAGCAGCTTAGGGGACAGGGGACGAGAGACCCAGTACTTC.

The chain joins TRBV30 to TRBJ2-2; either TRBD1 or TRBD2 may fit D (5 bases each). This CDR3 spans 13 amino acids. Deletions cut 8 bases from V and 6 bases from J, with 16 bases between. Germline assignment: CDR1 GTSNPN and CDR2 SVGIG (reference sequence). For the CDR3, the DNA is TGTGCCGGGACGTCAGTTGGAGCCGGGGAGCTGTTTTTT. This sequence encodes CAGTSVGAGELFF.

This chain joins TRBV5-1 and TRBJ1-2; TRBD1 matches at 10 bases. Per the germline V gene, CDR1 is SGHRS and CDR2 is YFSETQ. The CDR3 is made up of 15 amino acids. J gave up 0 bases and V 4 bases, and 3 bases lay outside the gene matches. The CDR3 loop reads CASSLGQGANYGYTF. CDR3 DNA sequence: TGCGCCAGCAGCCTTGGACAGGGGGCTAACTATGGCTACACCTTC.

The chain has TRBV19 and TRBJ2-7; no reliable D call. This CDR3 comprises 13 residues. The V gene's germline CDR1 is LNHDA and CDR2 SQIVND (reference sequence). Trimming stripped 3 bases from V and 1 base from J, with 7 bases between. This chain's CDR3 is CASSMKPSYEQYF. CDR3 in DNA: TGTGCCAGTAGTATGAAACCATCCTACGAGCAGTACTTC.